The entry below describes one T cell receptor (beta chain). This sample is drawn from a study of control samples from healthy donors and cancer patients. Profiling relied on immunoSEQ multiplex PCR, and the TCRdb table lists in-frame clones only, not all of them. The table includes around 120,000 clones, 90% to 95% detected once. Input material: blood. This TCR derives from a woman between 18 and 29 years old in good health.

CDR3 DNA: TGTGCCAGCAGCTTCGGTGGGGCGGCGGACAGGTCCTATGGCTACACCTTC. This codes for CASSFGGAADRSYGYTF. The chain combines TRBV7-8 with TRBJ1-2, with TRBD1 identical over 7 bases. Germline CDR1 is SGHVS and CDR2 is FQNEAQ. V was pared by 3 bases and J by 4 bases, with 14 bases of the junction left unmatched. The CDR3 contains 17 residues. Using reference TRBV7-8 and TRBJ1-2 for the parts outside the CDR3, the full variable domain is GAGVSQSPRYKVAKRGQDVALRCDPISGHVSLFWYQQALGQGPEFLTYFQNEAQLDKSGLPSDRFFAERPEGSVSTLKIQRTQQEDSAVYLCASSFGGAADRSYGYTFGSGTRLTVV.